This TCR beta chain stems from a study of blood T cell repertoires in COVID-19. Whole-study context: Italy, Spain and the United States were the sources of the convalescent and acute COVID-19 samples. PBMCs, B-cell-depleted T cells, or T cells provided the cDNA or gDNA that made up the material.

The V and J ends lost 0 bases and 2 bases respectively, with 13 bases between them. CDR1 LNHNV and CDR2 YYDKDF come from the germline V gene (reference sequence). This CDR3 comprises 16 residues. As originally analysed: Reference gene primer amplification gave estimated nucleated cell counts. The method was immunoSEQ multiplex PCR; TCRdb's version includes in-frame clones alone and lacks a portion of them. V and J calls plus clone size are reproduced from that table; the DNA served to infer D and trimming. The sample has hundreds of thousands of clones, 70% to 90% seen once; the top ten hold 6.5% to 9.5%.

The receptor was isolated from a woman between 45 and 65 years old who had recovered from COVID-19. Source material: peripheral blood. The gene calls are TRBV15 and TRBJ1-2; D not certain. CDR3 coding DNA: TGTGCCACCAGCAGAGATCGCGGGCAGGCGAACTATGGCTACACCTTC. Encoded protein: CATSRDRGQANYGYTF.